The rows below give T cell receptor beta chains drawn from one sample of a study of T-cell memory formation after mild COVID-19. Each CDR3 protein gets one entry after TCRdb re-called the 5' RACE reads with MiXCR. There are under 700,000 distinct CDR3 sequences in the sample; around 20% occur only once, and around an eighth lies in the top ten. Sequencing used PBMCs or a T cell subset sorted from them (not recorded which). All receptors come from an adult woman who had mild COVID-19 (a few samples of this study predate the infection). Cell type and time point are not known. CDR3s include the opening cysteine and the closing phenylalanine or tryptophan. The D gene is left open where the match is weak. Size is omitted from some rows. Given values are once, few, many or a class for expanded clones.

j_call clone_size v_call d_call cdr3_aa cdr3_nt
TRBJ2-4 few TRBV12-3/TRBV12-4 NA CGPRREAKNIQYF TGTGGACCGAGGCGGGAAGCCAAAAACATTCAGTACTTC
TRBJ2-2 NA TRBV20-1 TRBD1 CSARGPGQGANGELFF TGCAGTGCTAGAGGGCCGGGACAGGGGGCGAACGGGGAGCTGTTTTTT
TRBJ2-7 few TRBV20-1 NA CSVGGGSYEQYF TGCAGTGTGGGTGGGGGATCCTACGAGCAGTACTTC
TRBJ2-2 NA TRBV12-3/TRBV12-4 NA CASSPLAFQNTGELFF TGTGCCAGCAGCCCTCTAGCGTTTCAGAACACCGGGGAGCTGTTTTTT
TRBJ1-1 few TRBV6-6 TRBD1 CASSSPDRGKDTEAFF TGTGCCAGCAGCTCCCCGGACAGGGGAAAGGACACTGAAGCTTTCTTT
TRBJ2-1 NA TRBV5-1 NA CASSDLGALNEQFF TGCGCCAGCAGCGACCTGGGGGCCCTCAATGAGCAGTTCTTC
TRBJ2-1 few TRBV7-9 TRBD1 CASSLGTGVNEQFF TGTGCCAGCAGCCTTGGGACAGGGGTCAATGAGCAGTTCTTC
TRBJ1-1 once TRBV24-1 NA CATLMRTFNTEAFF TGTGCCACCCTTATGAGGACCTTTAACACTGAAGCTTTCTTT
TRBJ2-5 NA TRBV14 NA CASSQFLLETQYF TGTGCCAGCAGCCAATTCCTTCTAGAGACCCAGTACTTC
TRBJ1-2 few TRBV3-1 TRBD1 CASSQNTGGFYGYTF TGTGCCAGCAGCCAGAACACAGGGGGTTTCTATGGCTACACCTTC
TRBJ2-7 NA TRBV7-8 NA CASSLPEGIGSYEQYF TGTGCCAGCAGCCTTCCCGAGGGGATTGGATCCTACGAGCAGTACTTC
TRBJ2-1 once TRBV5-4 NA CASSLTGGTFHEQFF TGTGCCAGCAGCTTGACGGGGGGCACGTTCCATGAGCAGTTCTTC
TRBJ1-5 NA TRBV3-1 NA CASSQDLTVPQHF TGTGCCAGCAGCCAAGATCTGACCGTTCCCCAGCATTTT
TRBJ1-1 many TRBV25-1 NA CASSAILDNMNTEAFF TGTGCCAGCAGTGCCATCCTGGACAACATGAACACTGAAGCTTTCTTT
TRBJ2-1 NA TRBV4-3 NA CASSQGGLRGAESEQFF TGCGCCAGCAGCCAAGGTGGTCTAAGGGGGGCTGAGTCTGAGCAGTTCTTC
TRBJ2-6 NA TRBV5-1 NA CASSSTAGVSGANVLTF TGCGCCAGCAGCTCGACAGCAGGGGTCTCTGGGGCCAACGTCCTGACTTTC
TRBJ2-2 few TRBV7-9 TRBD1 CASGGQGYTGELFF TGTGCCAGCGGCGGACAGGGGTACACCGGGGAGCTGTTTTTT
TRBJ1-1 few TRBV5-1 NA CASRYYLNTEAFF TGCGCCAGCAGGTATTACTTGAACACTGAAGCTTTCTTT
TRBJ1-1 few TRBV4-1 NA CASSQDQVGRTEAFF TGCGCCAGCAGCCAAGATCAGGTCGGGAGGACTGAAGCTTTCTTT
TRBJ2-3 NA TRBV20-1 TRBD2 CSAPRGTSGGRTDTQYF TGCAGTGCGCCAAGGGGGACTAGCGGGGGTCGCACAGATACGCAGTATTTT
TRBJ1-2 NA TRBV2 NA CASSDSGIGYGYTF TGTGCCAGCAGTGATTCAGGGATCGGCTATGGCTACACATTC
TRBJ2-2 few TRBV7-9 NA CASSLASPRRTGELFF TGTGCCAGCAGCTTAGCATCCCCCAGGAGGACCGGGGAGCTGTTTTTT
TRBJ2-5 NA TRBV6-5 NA CASSYSSAGTQYF TGTGCCAGCAGTTACTCAAGCGCCGGGACCCAGTACTTC
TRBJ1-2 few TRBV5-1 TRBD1 CASSGGTGEGYTF TGCGCCAGCAGCGGAGGGACAGGGGAAGGCTACACCTTC
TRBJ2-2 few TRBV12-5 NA CASGLVVANTGELFF TGTGCTAGTGGTTTGGTAGTCGCGAACACCGGGGAGCTGTTTTTT